A selection of T cell receptor beta chains follows, all from one sample in a study of sequential checkpoint blockade in melanoma. Some clones are missing from TCRdb's copy, which holds only in-frame ones; the method was immunoSEQ multiplex PCR. The sample holds around 18,000 clones, about 69% seen once. The material was CD8+ T cells sorted from blood (inferred from file names), obtained from a patient given nivolumab and ipilimumab in sequence. These receptors all come from a human donor with melanoma. Both conserved end residues are part of each CDR3. Each record gives: V gene, clone size, CDR3 length, J gene, D gene, CDR3 DNA, CDR3 protein. A D gene is named only where the DNA matches it firmly. Clone size is not always given. Where it is, it says once, few, many or a class for expanded clones.

V: TRBV5-6; size: NA; length: 12; J: TRBJ1-2; D: NA; DNA: TGTGCCAGCAGCTTGGGGGCGTATGGCTACACCTTC; CDR3: CASSLGAYGYTF
V: TRBV4-1; size: once; length: 14; J: TRBJ2-1; D: NA; DNA: TGCGCCAGCAGCCAAGATACCGGACTGGACGAGCAGTTCTTC; CDR3: CASSQDTGLDEQFF
V: TRBV5-1; size: NA; length: 18; J: TRBJ1-1; D: TRBD1; DNA: TGCGCCAGCAGCTTGAACGGACAGGGGGCGGGATTACACACTGAAGCTTTCTTT; CDR3: CASSLNGQGAGLHTEAFF
V: TRBV4-3; size: NA; length: 14; J: TRBJ1-2; D: NA; DNA: TGCGCCAGCAGCCGCCGGGAACTAAACTATGGCTACACCTTC; CDR3: CASSRRELNYGYTF
V: TRBV7-3; size: few; length: 13; J: TRBJ1-4; D: TRBD1; DNA: TGCGCCAGCAGCCAAACAACAGGGGGCAAACTGTTTTTT; CDR3: CASSQTTGGKLFF
V: TRBV29-1; size: once; length: 13; J: TRBJ2-5; D: NA; DNA: TGCAGCGTTGTACAGGGGCCCCGCGGGGCCCAGTACTTC; CDR3: CSVVQGPRGAQYF
V: TRBV7-2; size: once; length: 11; J: TRBJ2-7; D: NA; DNA: TGTGCCAGCAGCTTAACCTACGAGCAGTACTTC; CDR3: CASSLTYEQYF
V: TRBV4-1; size: NA; length: 19; J: TRBJ2-6; D: TRBD1; DNA: TGCGCCAGCAGCCAACAGGGGACAGGGATCGGAGCTGGGGCCAACGTCCTGACTTTC; CDR3: CASSQQGTGIGAGANVLTF
V: TRBV27; size: NA; length: 17; J: TRBJ2-7; D: NA; DNA: TGTGCCAGCAGCCCCCAATCTCGTGTAGTTCACTTCTACGAGCAGTACTTC; CDR3: CASSPQSRVVHFYEQYF
V: TRBV13; size: NA; length: 14; J: TRBJ2-1; D: NA; DNA: TGTGCCAGCAGCTTAGGCCGGGAGAGAGATGAGCAGTTCTTC; CDR3: CASSLGRERDEQFF
V: TRBV7-8; size: NA; length: 16; J: TRBJ2-7; D: TRBD1; DNA: TGTGCCAGCAGCTCTTGGGACAGTCCAGACCCTTACGAGCAGTACTTC; CDR3: CASSSWDSPDPYEQYF
V: TRBV11-2; size: NA; length: 16; J: TRBJ2-7; D: NA; DNA: TGTGCCAGCAGCTTAGCCCTTGGGGCTAGGTGGCACGAGCAGTACTTC; CDR3: CASSLALGARWHEQYF